Following are 8 T cell receptor beta chains from one sample sequenced in a study of T cells expressing NK-cell markers. After re-calling the 5' RACE reads, TCRdb lists one entry per CDR3 protein, DNA absent. This table holds approximately 170,000 distinct CDR3 sequences. Sequencing used blood T cells: a sorted CD56 or NKG2C T cell subset, CD4+ or CD8+ T cells, or bulk PBMC T cells (not recorded which). Receptors originate from a man aged 18-69 years in good health.

The chain has TRBV6-2 or TRBV6-3 and TRBJ1-1; no DNA is available, so the TRBD1 call from TCRdb remains unchecked. There are 13 residues in the CDR3. CDR1 and CDR2 from the germline V gene are MNHEY and SVGEGT. CDR3 sequence reads: CASRVGRNTEAFF.

J is TRBJ2-4 and V is TRBV7-9; TCRdb's assignment of TRBD1 cannot be checked, as there is no DNA. From germline, CDR1 is SEHNR and CDR2 FQNEAQ (reference sequence). The CDR3 has 14 residues. The CDR3 loop reads CASSETGRGNIQYF.

The V gene is TRBV6-1, the J gene TRBJ2-2; TCRdb returns TRBD1, unconfirmable since there is no DNA. This CDR3 comprises 15 residues. Germline V gene lookup returns CDR1 MNHNS and CDR2 SASEGT. The CDR3 is CASSEWGLRSGELFF.

This chain joins TRBV29-1 and TRBJ1-3; the TRBD1 assignment by TCRdb is unverifiable without DNA. Per germline, CDR1 SQVTM and CDR2 ANQGSEA. The CDR3 consists of 14 residues. The CDR3 here is CSAPGDRAGNTIYF. The full variable domain, in which reference TRBV29-1 and TRBJ1-3 provide the parts outside the CDR3, is SAVISQKPSRDICQRGTSLTIQCQVDSQVTMMFWYRQQPGQSLTLIATANQGSEATYESGFVIDKFPISRPNLTFSTLTVSNMSPEDSSIYLCSAPGDRAGNTIYFGEGSWLTVV.

V gene TRBV5-5 combines with J gene TRBJ1-5; lacking DNA, the TRBD1 call made by TCRdb goes unchecked. The CDR3 sequence is 15 residues long. The V gene's germline CDR1 is SGHKS and CDR2 YYEKEE (reference sequence). CDR3 protein: CASSLIGERNQPQHF.

The V and J genes are TRBV21-1 and TRBJ1-5; there is no DNA to check the TCRdb D call of TRBD1. TRBV21-1 is an annotated pseudogene. The CDR3 runs 16 residues. CDR3 protein: CATHTLRGTSNQPQHF.

J is TRBJ2-6 and V is TRBV5-4. CDR1 and CDR2 (germline): SGHNT, YYREEE (reference sequence). The CDR3 contains 15 residues. CDR3 loop: CASSSPELGANVLTF.

This rearrangement joins TRBV10-3 to TRBJ2-5. Germline CDR1 and CDR2: ENHRY and SYGVKD. The CDR3 contains 13 residues. The CDR3 sequence is CAIKEGWQETQYF.